This is a list of T cell receptor beta chains from one sample in a study of post-analysis software for immune sequencing data. TCRdb fed the PCR reads into MiXCR, producing one record per CDR3 protein. In the table there are roughly 600,000 distinct CDR3 sequences, 44% of which are singletons. The sample was blood. These receptors all come from a girl between 10 and 17 years old with multiple sclerosis. Both conserved end residues are part of each CDR3. D genes are given only for firm matches. Some rows mark clone size as missing; the rest say once, few, many or name a class of expanded clone.

V gene: TRBV28
J gene: TRBJ2-3
clone size: many
D gene: TRBD2
CDR3 protein: CASSLAGDRTDTQYF
CDR3 DNA: TGTGCCAGCAGTTTAGCGGGAGATCGCACAGATACGCAGTATTTT

V gene: TRBV14
J gene: TRBJ2-1
clone size: .
D gene: .
CDR3 protein: CASSPQRSGSEQFF
CDR3 DNA: TGTGCCAGCAGCCCCCAGAGGAGTGGGAGTGAGCAGTTCTTC

V gene: TRBV4-1
J gene: TRBJ2-6
clone size: few
D gene: .
CDR3 protein: CASSQAGTQISGANVLTF
CDR3 DNA: TGCGCCAGCAGCCAAGCTGGTACGCAGATCTCTGGGGCCAACGTCCTGACTTTC

V gene: TRBV7-9
J gene: TRBJ2-5
clone size: .
D gene: TRBD2
CDR3 protein: CASTAGPGGQETQYF
CDR3 DNA: TGTGCCAGCACTGCGGGCCCGGGGGGTCAAGAGACCCAGTACTTC

V gene: TRBV7-9
J gene: TRBJ2-7
clone size: few
D gene: TRBD1
CDR3 protein: CASQTGAYEQYF
CDR3 DNA: TGTGCCTCTCAGACAGGGGCCTACGAGCAGTACTTC

V gene: TRBV7-9
J gene: TRBJ2-1
clone size: .
D gene: .
CDR3 protein: CASSLGETRRNEQFF
CDR3 DNA: TGTGCCAGCAGCTTAGGGGAGACTAGAAGGAATGAGCAGTTCTTC

V gene: TRBV3-1
J gene: TRBJ2-3
clone size: .
D gene: .
CDR3 protein: CASSQAQGNTQYF
CDR3 DNA: TGTGCCAGCAGCCAGGCGCAGGGTAATACGCAGTATTTT

V gene: TRBV20-1
J gene: TRBJ2-1
clone size: .
D gene: TRBD2
CDR3 protein: CSARDQAAGGLSGEQFF
CDR3 DNA: TGCAGTGCTAGAGATCAAGCGGCGGGAGGGCTAAGTGGGGAGCAGTTCTTC

V gene: TRBV20-1
J gene: TRBJ2-7
clone size: .
D gene: .
CDR3 protein: CSARRAIEQYF
CDR3 DNA: TGCAGTGCTAGACGCGCCATCGAGCAGTACTTC

V gene: TRBV12-3/TRBV12-4
J gene: TRBJ2-2
clone size: .
D gene: TRBD2
CDR3 protein: CASSKGLARGTGELFF
CDR3 DNA: TGTGCCAGCAGTAAGGGACTAGCGAGGGGGACCGGGGAGCTGTTTTTT

V gene: TRBV7-2
J gene: TRBJ1-2
clone size: .
D gene: TRBD1
CDR3 protein: CASSPSQGAIYGYTF
CDR3 DNA: TGTGCCAGCAGCCCCAGTCAGGGGGCAATCTATGGCTACACCTTC

V gene: TRBV20-1
J gene: TRBJ2-7
clone size: .
D gene: TRBD2
CDR3 protein: CSARRTAGTSGSYEQYF
CDR3 DNA: TGCAGTGCCAGGAGGACGGCCGGGACTAGCGGGTCTTACGAGCAGTACTTC

V gene: TRBV9
J gene: TRBJ2-5
clone size: .
D gene: TRBD2
CDR3 protein: CASSVPRGGGLETQYF
CDR3 DNA: TGTGCCAGCAGCGTCCCCCGGGGGGGAGGCTTGGAGACCCAGTACTTC

V gene: TRBV20-1
J gene: TRBJ1-1
clone size: .
D gene: TRBD1
CDR3 protein: CSASGTGEAFF
CDR3 DNA: TGCAGTGCTAGTGGGACAGGGGAAGCTTTCTTT

V gene: TRBV29-1
J gene: TRBJ2-5
clone size: few
D gene: TRBD2
CDR3 protein: CSVELGGGFQETQYF
CDR3 DNA: TGCAGCGTTGAATTGGGGGGGGGTTTCCAAGAGACCCAGTACTTC

V gene: TRBV20-1
J gene: TRBJ2-7
clone size: .
D gene: .
CDR3 protein: CSAILEEDYEQYF
CDR3 DNA: TGCAGTGCTATACTAGAAGAGGACTACGAGCAGTACTTC

V gene: TRBV6-5
J gene: TRBJ1-2
clone size: .
D gene: .
CDR3 protein: CASRSLRNYGNTF
CDR3 DNA: TGTGCCAGCAGATCCCTAAGGAACTATGGCAACACCTTC

V gene: TRBV25-1
J gene: TRBJ2-5
clone size: few
D gene: .
CDR3 protein: CASSAREYQETQYF
CDR3 DNA: TGTGCCAGCAGTGCCAGGGAGTACCAAGAGACCCAGTACTTC

V gene: TRBV20-1
J gene: TRBJ1-2
clone size: .
D gene: .
CDR3 protein: CSAPPLDRDYGYTF
CDR3 DNA: TGCAGTGCTCCCCCCCTTGACAGAGACTATGGCTACACCTTC

V gene: TRBV11-2
J gene: TRBJ2-4
clone size: .
D gene: TRBD2
CDR3 protein: CASTGGGTRGIQYF
CDR3 DNA: TGTGCCAGCACCGGGGGGGGGACCCGGGGCATTCAGTACTTC

V gene: TRBV12-3/TRBV12-4
J gene: TRBJ2-7
clone size: many
D gene: .
CDR3 protein: CASSLAGGTYEQYF
CDR3 DNA: TGTGCCAGCAGTTTAGCGGGAGGAACCTACGAGCAGTACTTC

V gene: TRBV30
J gene: TRBJ2-4
clone size: .
D gene: .
CDR3 protein: CAWSSGAGLAKNIQYF
CDR3 DNA: TGTGCCTGGAGTTCCGGGGCAGGACTAGCCAAAAACATTCAGTACTTC

V gene: TRBV11-2
J gene: TRBJ2-1
clone size: many
D gene: .
CDR3 protein: CASSLAISYNEQFF
CDR3 DNA: TGTGCCAGCAGCCTAGCGATCTCCTACAATGAGCAGTTCTTC

V gene: TRBV29-1
J gene: TRBJ2-6
clone size: .
D gene: .
CDR3 protein: CSVEDWGQSAGANVLTF
CDR3 DNA: TGCAGCGTTGAAGATTGGGGGCAGTCGGCTGGGGCCAACGTCCTGACTTTC

V gene: TRBV13
J gene: TRBJ2-7
clone size: .
D gene: .
CDR3 protein: CASSLATLGDSTSYEQYF
CDR3 DNA: TGTGCCAGCAGCTTAGCCACCCTAGGGGACTCGACGTCCTACGAGCAGTACTTC

V gene: TRBV10-3
J gene: TRBJ2-6
clone size: few
D gene: TRBD1
CDR3 protein: CAPLEGDRGITGANVLTF
CDR3 DNA: TGTGCCCCTCTGGAGGGGGACAGGGGGATCACTGGGGCCAACGTCCTGACTTTC

V gene: TRBV7-9
J gene: TRBJ1-6
clone size: .
D gene: TRBD1
CDR3 protein: CASSLQGAENSPLHF
CDR3 DNA: TGTGCCAGCAGCTTACAGGGGGCAGAGAATTCACCCCTCCACTTT

V gene: TRBV7-8
J gene: TRBJ2-7
clone size: .
D gene: .
CDR3 protein: CASSSPTHSYEQYF
CDR3 DNA: TGTGCCAGCAGCTCCCCGACACACTCCTACGAGCAGTACTTC

V gene: TRBV25-1
J gene: TRBJ2-5
clone size: .
D gene: .
CDR3 protein: CASSELGSLGTQYF
CDR3 DNA: TGTGCCAGCAGTGAATTAGGGTCCTTAGGGACCCAGTACTTC

V gene: TRBV6-6
J gene: TRBJ1-1
clone size: few
D gene: .
CDR3 protein: CASTRFWGTEAFF
CDR3 DNA: TGTGCCAGCACCCGTTTTTGGGGGACTGAAGCTTTCTTT

V gene: TRBV20-1
J gene: TRBJ2-7
clone size: .
D gene: .
CDR3 protein: CSAEEAGRAYEQYF
CDR3 DNA: TGCAGTGCTGAGGAGGCGGGCAGAGCCTACGAGCAGTACTTC

V gene: TRBV6-5
J gene: TRBJ1-2
clone size: .
D gene: .
CDR3 protein: CAATRGTNYGYTF
CDR3 DNA: TGTGCCGCCACGAGGGGTACTAACTATGGCTACACCTTC

V gene: TRBV12-3/TRBV12-4
J gene: TRBJ2-5
clone size: .
D gene: .
CDR3 protein: CASSKETQYF
CDR3 DNA: TGTGCCAGCAGTAAAGAGACCCAGTACTTC

V gene: TRBV12-2
J gene: TRBJ1-5
clone size: .
D gene: .
CDR3 protein: CASRLGPPQGAPDQPQHF
CDR3 DNA: TGTGCAAGTCGCTTAGGGCCCCCACAGGGGGCGCCGGATCAGCCCCAGCATTTT